The source of this TCR beta chain is a study of T cells in Graves' hyperthyroidism and ophthalmopathy. The investigators amplified TCR beta CDR3 regions from RNA transcripts. RT-PCR in the first round (using the HTBI primer set) targeted the TCR CDR3. TCRdb passed the multiplex PCR reads through MiXCR, listing each CDR3 protein once. Among about 640,000 distinct CDR3 sequences, around 20% were seen once, and the ten largest hold around a third. V was pared by 5 bases and J by 0 bases, with 23 bases between. CDR1 and CDR2 from the germline V gene are MDHEN and SYDVKM. The length of the CDR3 is 19 residues. This clonotype was found a few times.

Sample: blood. This clonotype was sampled from a man between 25 and 39 years old with Graves' ophthalmopathy. The rearrangement links TRBV28 to TRBJ1-3; D ambiguous. In DNA form, the CDR3 reads TGTGCCAGCAGTACCGTCTTAGGACGCAATCTAAGCTCTGGAAACACCATATATTTT. Amino acids: CASSTVLGRNLSSGNTIYF.